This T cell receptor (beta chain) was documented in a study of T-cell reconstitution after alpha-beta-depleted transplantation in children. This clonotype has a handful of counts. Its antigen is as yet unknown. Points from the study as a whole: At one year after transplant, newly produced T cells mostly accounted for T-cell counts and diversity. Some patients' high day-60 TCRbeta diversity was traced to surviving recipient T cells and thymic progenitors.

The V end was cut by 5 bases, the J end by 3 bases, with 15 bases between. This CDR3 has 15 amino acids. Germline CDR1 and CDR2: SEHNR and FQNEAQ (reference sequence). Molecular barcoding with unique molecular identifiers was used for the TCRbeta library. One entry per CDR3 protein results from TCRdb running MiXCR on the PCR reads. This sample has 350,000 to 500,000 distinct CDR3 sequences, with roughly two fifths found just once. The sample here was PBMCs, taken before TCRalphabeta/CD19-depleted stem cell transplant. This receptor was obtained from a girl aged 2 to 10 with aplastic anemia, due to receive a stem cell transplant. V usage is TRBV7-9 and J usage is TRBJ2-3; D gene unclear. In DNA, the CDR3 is TGTGCCAGCAGCAGGACCACCGGAACGACAGATACGCAGTATTTT. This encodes CASSRTTGTTDTQYF.